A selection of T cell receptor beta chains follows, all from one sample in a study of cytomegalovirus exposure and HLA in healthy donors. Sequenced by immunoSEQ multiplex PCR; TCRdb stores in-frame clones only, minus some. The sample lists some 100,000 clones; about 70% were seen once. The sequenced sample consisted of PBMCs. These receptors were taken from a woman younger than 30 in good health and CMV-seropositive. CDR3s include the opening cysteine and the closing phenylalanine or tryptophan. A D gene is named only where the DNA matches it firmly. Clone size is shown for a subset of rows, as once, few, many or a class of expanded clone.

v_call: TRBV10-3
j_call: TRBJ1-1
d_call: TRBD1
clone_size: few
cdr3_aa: CAITPGQGNEAFF
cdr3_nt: TGTGCCATCACACCGGGACAGGGGAACGAAGCTTTCTTT

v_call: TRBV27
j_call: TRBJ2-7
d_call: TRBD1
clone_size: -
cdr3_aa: CASSFGQAFYEQYF
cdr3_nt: TGTGCCAGCAGTTTCGGACAGGCTTTCTACGAGCAGTACTTC

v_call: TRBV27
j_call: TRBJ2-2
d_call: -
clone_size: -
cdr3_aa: CASSFRVGELFF
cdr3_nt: TGTGCCAGCAGCTTCAGGGTCGGGGAGCTGTTTTTT

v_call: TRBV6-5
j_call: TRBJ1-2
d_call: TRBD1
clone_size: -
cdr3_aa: CASRGTGDAYGYTF
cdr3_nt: TGTGCCAGCAGGGGGACAGGGGACGCCTATGGCTACACCTTC

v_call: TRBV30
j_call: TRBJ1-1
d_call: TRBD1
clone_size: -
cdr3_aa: CAWSDGQGNTEAFF
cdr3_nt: TGTGCCTGGAGTGACGGACAGGGGAACACTGAAGCTTTCTTT

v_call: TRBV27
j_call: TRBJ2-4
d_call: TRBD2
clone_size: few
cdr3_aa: CASCSTSGSRHIQYF
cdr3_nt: TGTGCCAGCTGCTCCACTAGCGGGTCAAGACACATTCAGTACTTC

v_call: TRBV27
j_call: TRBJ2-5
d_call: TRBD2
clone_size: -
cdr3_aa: CASSQLAGGPQETQYF
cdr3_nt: TGTGCCAGCAGCCAACTAGCGGGAGGACCTCAAGAGACCCAGTACTTC

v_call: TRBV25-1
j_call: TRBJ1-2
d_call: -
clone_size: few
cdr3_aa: CASSLSASYGYTF
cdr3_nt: TGTGCCAGCAGTTTGTCAGCGAGCTATGGCTACACCTTC

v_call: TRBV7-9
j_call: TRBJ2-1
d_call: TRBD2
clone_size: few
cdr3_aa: CASSLARGLALNEQFF
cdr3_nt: TGTGCCAGCAGCTTAGCGCGAGGACTAGCGCTTAATGAGCAGTTCTTC

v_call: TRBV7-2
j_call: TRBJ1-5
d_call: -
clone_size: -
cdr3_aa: CASSSRTGNQPQHF
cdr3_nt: TGTGCCAGCAGCTCCCGGACAGGCAATCAGCCCCAGCATTTT

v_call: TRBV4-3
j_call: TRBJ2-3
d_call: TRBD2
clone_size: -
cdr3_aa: CASSQDSASGSFRDTQYF
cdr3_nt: TGCGCCAGCAGCCAAGATAGCGCTAGCGGATCTTTCAGAGATACGCAGTATTTT

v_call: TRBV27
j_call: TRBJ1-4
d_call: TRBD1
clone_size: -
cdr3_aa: CASSLSGTGSSEKLFF
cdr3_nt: TGTGCCAGCAGTTTGTCCGGGACAGGGAGTTCAGAAAAACTGTTTTTT

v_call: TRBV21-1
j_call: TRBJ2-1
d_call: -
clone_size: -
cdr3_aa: CASSKEGGGTSVYNEQFF
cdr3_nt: TGTGCCAGCAGCAAAGAGGGTGGTGGGACATCTGTATACAATGAGCAGTTCTTC

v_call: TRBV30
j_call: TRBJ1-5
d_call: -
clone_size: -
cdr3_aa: CAWSVGGLGQPQHF
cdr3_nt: TGTGCCTGGAGTGTCGGGGGGCTGGGTCAGCCCCAGCATTTT

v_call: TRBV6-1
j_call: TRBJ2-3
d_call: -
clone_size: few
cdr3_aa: CASSEAATDTQYF
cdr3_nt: TGTGCCAGCAGTGAGGCTGCCACAGATACGCAGTATTTT

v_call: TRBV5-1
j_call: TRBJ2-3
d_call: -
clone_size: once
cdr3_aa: CASSLRDIRTDTQYF
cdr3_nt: TGCGCCAGCAGCCTCCGGGACATACGCACAGATACGCAGTATTTT

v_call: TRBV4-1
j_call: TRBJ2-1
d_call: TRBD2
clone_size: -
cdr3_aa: CASSQGALAGRPEQFF
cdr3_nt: TGCGCCAGCAGCCAAGGGGCCCTAGCGGGACGCCCTGAGCAGTTCTTC

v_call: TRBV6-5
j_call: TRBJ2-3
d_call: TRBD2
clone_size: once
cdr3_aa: CASWSSGAFTDTQYF
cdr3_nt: TGTGCCTCTTGGTCGAGCGGGGCCTTCACAGATACGCAGTATTTT

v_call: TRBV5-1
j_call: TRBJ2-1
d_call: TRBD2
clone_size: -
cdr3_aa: CASSLGGLAGDNEQFF
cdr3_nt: TGCGCCAGCAGCTTGGGCGGACTAGCGGGAGACAATGAGCAGTTCTTC

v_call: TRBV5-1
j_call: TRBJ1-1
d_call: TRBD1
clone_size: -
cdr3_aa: CASKMTQGLENTEAFF
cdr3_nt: TGCGCCAGCAAGATGACACAGGGGCTCGAAAACACTGAAGCTTTCTTT

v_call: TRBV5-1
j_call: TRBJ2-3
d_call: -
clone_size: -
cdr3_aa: CASSLTGSTDTQYF
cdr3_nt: TGCGCCAGCAGCTTGACCGGGAGCACAGATACGCAGTATTTT

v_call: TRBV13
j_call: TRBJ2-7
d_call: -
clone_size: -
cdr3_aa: CASRTGSYEQYF
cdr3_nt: TGTGCCAGCAGGACAGGATCCTACGAGCAGTACTTC

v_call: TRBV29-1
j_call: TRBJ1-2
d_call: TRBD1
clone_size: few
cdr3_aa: CSVERYRTGGPYAF
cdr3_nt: TGCAGCGTTGAAAGGTATAGGACAGGGGGCCCCTATGCCTTC

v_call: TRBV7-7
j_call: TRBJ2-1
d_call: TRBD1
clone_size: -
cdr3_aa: CASSLARTGDNEQFF
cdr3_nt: TGTGCCAGCAGCTTAGCACGGACAGGGGACAATGAGCAGTTCTTC

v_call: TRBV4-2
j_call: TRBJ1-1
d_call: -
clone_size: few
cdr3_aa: CASSHWGVGAFF
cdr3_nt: TGTGCCAGCAGCCACTGGGGGGTAGGGGCTTTCTTT

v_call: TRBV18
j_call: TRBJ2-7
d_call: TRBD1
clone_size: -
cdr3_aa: CASSRGQGSNYEQYF
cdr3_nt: TGTGCCAGCTCCCGGGGACAGGGTTCCAACTACGAGCAGTACTTC

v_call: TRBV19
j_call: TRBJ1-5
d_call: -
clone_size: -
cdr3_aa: CASRGTSFSNQPQHF
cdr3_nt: TGTGCCAGTAGGGGGACATCCTTTAGCAATCAGCCCCAGCATTTT

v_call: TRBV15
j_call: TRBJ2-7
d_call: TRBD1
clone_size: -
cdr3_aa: CATSRAPGQNEQYF
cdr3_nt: TGTGCCACCAGCAGAGCCCCGGGACAGAACGAGCAGTACTTC

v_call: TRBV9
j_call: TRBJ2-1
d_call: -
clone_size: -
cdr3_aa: CASSVAFRTEGPEQFF
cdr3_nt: TGTGCCAGCAGCGTAGCTTTTCGGACGGAGGGGCCTGAGCAGTTCTTC

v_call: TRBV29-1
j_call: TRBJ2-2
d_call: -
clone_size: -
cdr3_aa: CSVEDLLGELFF
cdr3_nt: TGCAGCGTTGAAGATCTTCTCGGGGAGCTGTTTTTT

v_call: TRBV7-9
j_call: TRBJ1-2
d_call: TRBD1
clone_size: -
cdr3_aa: CASSLPGGGYGYTF
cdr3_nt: TGTGCCAGCAGCTTACCAGGGGGCGGCTATGGCTACACCTTC

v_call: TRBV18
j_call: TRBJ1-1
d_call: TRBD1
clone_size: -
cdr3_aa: CASSQGQAVGAFF
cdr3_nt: TGTGCCAGCTCACAGGGACAGGCGGTCGGAGCTTTCTTT

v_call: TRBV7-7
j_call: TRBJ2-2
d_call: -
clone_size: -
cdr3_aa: CASSLGRANTGELFF
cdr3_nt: TGTGCTAGCAGCTTAGGGAGAGCGAACACCGGGGAGCTGTTTTTT

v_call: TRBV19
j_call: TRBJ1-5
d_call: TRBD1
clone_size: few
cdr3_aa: CASSSRQGLNQPQHF
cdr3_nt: TGTGCCAGTAGTTCGAGACAGGGGCTCAATCAGCCCCAGCATTTT

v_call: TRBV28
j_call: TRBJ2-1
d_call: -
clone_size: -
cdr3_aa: CASIKGGEIREQFF
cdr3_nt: TGTGCCAGCATAAAGGGGGGGGAGATAAGAGAGCAGTTCTTC

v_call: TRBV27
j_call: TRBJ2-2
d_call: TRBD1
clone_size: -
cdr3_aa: CASSWDRTNTGELFF
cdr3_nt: TGTGCCAGCAGTTGGGACAGGACGAACACCGGGGAGCTGTTTTTT

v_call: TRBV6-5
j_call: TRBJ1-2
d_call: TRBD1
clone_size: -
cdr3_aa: CASSPGTGGNGYTF
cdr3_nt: TGTGCCAGCAGTCCCGGGACAGGGGGTAATGGCTACACCTTC

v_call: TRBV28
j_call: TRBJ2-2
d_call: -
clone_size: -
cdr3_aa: CASSSTSPGGLFF
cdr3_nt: TGTGCCAGCAGTTCGACGAGCCCCGGAGGGCTGTTTTTT

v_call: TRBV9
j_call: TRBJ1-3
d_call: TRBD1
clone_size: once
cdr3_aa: CASSARDSTGNTIYF
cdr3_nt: TGTGCCAGCAGCGCCCGGGACAGCACTGGAAACACCATATATTTT

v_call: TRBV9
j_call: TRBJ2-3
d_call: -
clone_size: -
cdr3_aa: CASSVGAGVTTDTQYF
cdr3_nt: TGTGCCAGCAGCGTAGGGGCAGGGGTTACCACAGATACGCAGTATTTT

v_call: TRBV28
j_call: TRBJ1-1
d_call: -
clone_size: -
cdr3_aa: CASSFPGSNTEAFF
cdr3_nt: TGTGCCAGCAGTTTTCCAGGGTCGAACACTGAAGCTTTCTTT